One sample yielded the 23 T cell receptor beta chains listed below, sequenced in a study of T cells after yellow fever vaccination. TCRdb fed the 5' RACE reads into MiXCR, producing one record per CDR3 protein. The table records some 350,000 distinct CDR3 sequences, roughly 4.3% of them present only once. The source material was PBMCs, sampled 5 days after the yellow fever booster vaccination. These receptors came from a man between 18 and 35 years old who received the YFV17D yellow fever vaccine.

This clonotype was counted many times. V usage is TRBV6-4 and J usage is TRBJ2-3; TRBD2 aligns across 11 bases. From germline, CDR1 is MRHNA and CDR2 SNTAGT. J gave up 2 bases and V 3 bases, and 4 bases lay outside the gene matches. This CDR3 region has 16 residues. The CDR3 coding sequence is TGTGCCAGCAGTGAGTCTAGCGGGGGGCCCACAGATACGCAGTATTTT. This translates into CASSESSGGPTDTQYF.

This clonotype has at least ten counts. V and J are TRBV10-3 and TRBJ2-1; 10 bases map to TRBD1. The length of the CDR3 is 19 residues. The V segment lost 3 bases and the J segment 9 bases; nucleotides outside the gene matches: 20. Germline lookup yields CDR1 ENHRY and CDR2 SYGVKD. CDR3 DNA sequence: TGTGCCATCAGTGACCCGGGACAGGGGAAGGTGTCCAAGGACGGTGAGCAGTTCTTC. It codes for CAISDPGQGKVSKDGEQFF.

This clonotype was seen only a few times. This chain links TRBV28 with TRBJ2-1; 8 positions agree with TRBD2. Trimming at V came to 2 bases and at J to 0 bases, leaving 12 bases not matched to a gene. Germline values: CDR1 MDHEN, CDR2 SYDVKM. The CDR3 sequence is 19 residues long. The CDR3 here is CASSLLSGGHPYSYNEQFF. The CDR3 DNA sequence: TGTGCCAGCAGTTTACTGAGCGGGGGCCACCCTTACTCCTACAATGAGCAGTTCTTC.

The CDR3 region is CASSAEWDQPQHF. The CDR3 DNA reads TGTGCCAGCAGCGCCGAATGGGATCAGCCCCAGCATTTT. The chain uses TRBV11-2 and TRBJ1-5; D unresolved. Germline values: CDR1 SGHAT, CDR2 FQNNGV. Trimming took 5 bases from V and 5 from J, leaving 10 bases between them. CDR3 length: 13 amino acids.

Only a few counts were recorded for this clonotype. The chain uses TRBV21-1 and TRBJ1-5; TRBD1, the table's D call, lacks a check against the DNA. TRBV21-1 is a recognized pseudogene. CDR3 length: 16 residues. CDR3 DNA: TGTGCCAGCAGCAAAAAAAGGACAGGGGATAATCAGCCCCAGCATTTT. Its translation: CASSKKRTGDNQPQHF.

This clonotype was observed at least ten times. J is TRBJ1-5 and V is TRBV4-1; TRBD1 aligns across 9 bases. The CDR3 loop spans 22 amino acids. The germline gives CDR1 MGHRA, CDR2 YSYEKL. V trimming: 0 bases; J trimming: 2 bases; junction bases outside the gene matches: 20. The CDR3 nucleotides read TGCGCCAGCAGCCAAGAACGGGGCTTGGGGGACAGGGTAGATCGCGGCAATCAGCCCCAGCATTTT. Protein product: CASSQERGLGDRVDRGNQPQHF.

This clonotype showed up just a few times. The V and J genes are TRBV4-3 and TRBJ2-5; 12 nucleotides line up with TRBD2. CDR1 is LGHNA, CDR2 YSLEER, per germline. The V and J ends lost 5 bases and 1 base, in that order; junction bases with no gene match: 5. The CDR3 extends over 16 amino acids. The CDR3 loop is CASSFGTSGPQETQYF. DNA for the CDR3: TGCGCCAGCAGCTTCGGGACTAGCGGGCCCCAAGAGACCCAGTACTTC.

This clonotype has more than one count but fewer than ten. The gene calls are TRBV7-6 and TRBJ2-3; 7 positions match TRBD2. With 3 bases clipped from V and 10 bases from J, the junction kept 7 bases outside the gene matches. The CDR3 is 13 amino acids. CDR1 SGHVS and CDR2 FNYEAQ come from the germline V gene. The CDR3 DNA reads TGTGCCAGCAGCTTCCAGGAGGGAGGGGCGCAGTATTTT. Amino acids: CASSFQEGGAQYF.

This chain links TRBV18 with TRBJ2-1; D ambiguous. Deletions cut 1 base from V and 2 bases from J, with 15 bases between. This CDR3 region has 17 residues. Germline lookup yields CDR1 KGHSH and CDR2 LQKENI. The DNA for the CDR3 is TGTGCCAGCTCACCACTCCAGGCGGCCTCGCCCTACAATGAGCAGTTCTTC. It translates to CASSPLQAASPYNEQFF.

This clonotype was seen once. The chain uses TRBV4-1 and TRBJ2-5; the D gene is possibly TRBD2 (6 bases). The CDR3 is 17 amino acids. Germline CDR1 is MGHRA and CDR2 is YSYEKL. V was pared by 0 bases and J by 2 bases, with 16 bases between. CDR3 coding DNA: TGCGCCAGCAGCCAAGAAGGGCGCGGGGCCCTGCAAGAGACCCAGTACTTC. It specifies CASSQEGRGALQETQYF.

The V gene is TRBV29-1, the J gene TRBJ2-1, with 13 nucleotides matching TRBD2. Germline V lookup: CDR1 SQVTM, CDR2 ANQGSEA. This CDR3 contains 14 residues. V was clipped by 7 bases and J by 12 bases; unmatched bases: 12. The CDR3 DNA follows: TGCAGCGGCCGGACTAGCGGGGGCCGGCAGGGGCAGTTCTTC. Translation gives CSGRTSGGRQGQFF.

The J gene is TRBJ1-2, the V gene TRBV6-5, with a tentative D call TRBD1 (5 bases). This CDR3 comprises 13 residues. In germline, CDR1 is MNHEY, CDR2 SVGAGI. Trimming took 6 bases from V and 3 from J, leaving 11 bases between them. As DNA, the CDR3 is TGTGCCAGCAGGGGAATGGGGGACTATGGCTACACCTTC. Translation: CASRGMGDYGYTF.

This clonotype was detected many times. J is TRBJ2-1 and V is TRBV7-9, with 7 bases fitting TRBD1. This CDR3 contains 15 residues. Germline CDR1 is SEHNR and CDR2 is FQNEAQ (reference sequence). After removal of 1 base from V and 5 bases from J, the junction contained 5 bases not matched to a gene. CDR3 protein: CASSLVGQLHNEQFF. The DNA of the CDR3 is TGTGCCAGCAGCTTAGTGGGACAGCTTCACAATGAGCAGTTCTTC.

V and J are TRBV4-1 and TRBJ2-2; TRBD1 aligns across 8 bases. V trimming: 1 base; J trimming: 5 bases; junction bases outside the gene matches: 6. The CDR3 extends over 16 amino acids. Germline CDR1 is MGHRA and CDR2 is YSYEKL. In nucleotides, the CDR3 is TGCGCCAGCAGCCAAGCAGGGGGCGGAGGAACCGGGGAGCTGTTTTTT. It specifies CASSQAGGGGTGELFF.

The sample holds a few counts of this clonotype. The chain recombines TRBV4-1 with TRBJ2-5, with TRBD1 as a possible D gene (6 bases). This CDR3 is built from 15 residues. Germline lookup yields CDR1 MGHRA and CDR2 YSYEKL. Trimming pared 0 bases from V and 7 bases from J, leaving 15 bases between. CDR3 protein: CASSQEGAAAGTQYF. CDR3 bases: TGCGCCAGCAGCCAAGAGGGGGCGGCCGCGGGGACCCAGTACTTC.

This clonotype was detected many times. The V gene is TRBV9, the J gene TRBJ2-1, with TRBD1 identical over 9 bases. CDR1 is SGDLS, CDR2 YYNGEE, per germline. The CDR3 loop spans 15 amino acids. Trimming at V came to 3 bases and at J to 2 bases, leaving 3 bases not matched to a gene. The chain's CDR3 is CASSATGGPYNEQFF. CDR3 sequence (DNA): TGTGCCAGCAGCGCAACAGGGGGCCCCTACAATGAGCAGTTCTTC.

This clonotype was detected only a few times. The chain recombines TRBV5-5 with TRBJ1-3, with D possibly TRBD1 on 6 matching bases. V lost 0 bases, J lost 0 bases, and 13 bases lay in between. Germline assignment: CDR1 SGHKS and CDR2 YYEKEE (reference sequence). The CDR3 is made up of 17 amino acids. The CDR3 region has the DNA TGTGCCAGCAGCTTGGTCCCAGGGGCAAACTCTGGAAACACCATATATTTT. This encodes CASSLVPGANSGNTIYF.

There are many counts of this clonotype. At one end the junction does not follow the germline gene, possibly because of a read error. J is TRBJ1-1 and V is TRBV5-1; tentatively, D is TRBD1 (5 bases). Germline assignment: CDR1 SGHRS and CDR2 YFSETQ. The CDR3 loop spans 13 amino acids. The chain's CDR3 is CASSLGVNTEAFF. CDR3 in DNA: TGTGCCAGCAGCTTAGGGGTGAACACTGAAGCTTTCTTT.

The table lists this clonotype with many counts. The rearrangement links TRBV7-2 to TRBJ2-6, with D perhaps matching TRBD1 (5 bases). Trimming shortened V by 2 bases and J by 0 bases, and 11 bases separated the two germline ends. The CDR3 totals 17 residues. Germline CDR1 and CDR2: SGHTA and FQGNSA. CDR3 DNA: TGTGCCAGCAGCTTACAGGGCAATCCCTCTGGGGCCAACGTCCTGACTTTC. Translating gives CASSLQGNPSGANVLTF.

This clonotype showed up just once. One end of the junction fails to match germline, which may point to a read error. The gene calls are TRBV5-6 and TRBJ2-2; the D gene is possibly TRBD2 (5 bases). CDR1 and CDR2 (germline): SGHDT, YYEEEE. The CDR3 covers 14 residues. As DNA, the CDR3 is TGTGCCAGCAGCTTGGGGACGGGTACCGGGGTGCTGTTTTTT. Translation: CASSLGTGTGVLFF.

The CDR3 here is CASSLFWRQETQYF. The CDR3 DNA sequence: TGTGCCAGCAGTTTATTTTGGCGACAAGAGACCCAGTACTTC. The gene calls are TRBV27 and TRBJ2-5; no clear D gene. V gave up 1 base and J gave up 2 bases, with 8 bases separating them. This CDR3 comprises 14 residues. Germline V lookup: CDR1 MNHEY, CDR2 SMNVEV (reference sequence).

The chain joins TRBV12-3 or TRBV12-4 to TRBJ1-2; 11 nucleotides match TRBD1. The CDR3 sequence is 15 residues long. V lost 3 bases to trimming and J lost 4 bases; unmatched junction nucleotides: 4. The CDR3 here is CASSFVGTGGYGYTF. CDR3 bases: TGTGCCAGCAGTTTTGTAGGGACAGGGGGCTATGGCTACACCTTC.

The chain combines TRBV5-1 with TRBJ2-2; 7 bases align to TRBD1. After removal of 4 bases from V and 6 bases from J, the junction contained 12 bases not matched to a gene. CDR3 length equals 16 residues. Germline V CDR1 and CDR2: SGHRS, YFSETQ. The CDR3 region has the DNA TGCGCCAGCAGCCAAAACGCCCCGACAGGGTCCGGGGAGCTGTTTTTT. This sequence encodes CASSQNAPTGSGELFF.